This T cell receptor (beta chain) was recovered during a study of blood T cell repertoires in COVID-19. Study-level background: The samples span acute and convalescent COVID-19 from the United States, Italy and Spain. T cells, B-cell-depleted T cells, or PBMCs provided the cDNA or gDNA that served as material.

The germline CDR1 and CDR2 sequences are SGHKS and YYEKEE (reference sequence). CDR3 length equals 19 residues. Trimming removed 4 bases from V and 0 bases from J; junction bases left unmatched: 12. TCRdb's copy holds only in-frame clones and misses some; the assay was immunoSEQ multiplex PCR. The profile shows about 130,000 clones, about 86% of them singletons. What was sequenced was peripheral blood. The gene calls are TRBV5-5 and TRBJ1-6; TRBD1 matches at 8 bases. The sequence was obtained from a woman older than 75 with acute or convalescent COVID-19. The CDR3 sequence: CASSAPGQESSSYNSPLHF. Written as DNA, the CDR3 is TGTGCCAGCAGCGCCCCGGGACAGGAGTCAAGCTCCTATAATTCACCCCTCCACTTT.